The sequence of this T cell receptor (beta chain) was determined in a study of T cells expressing NK-cell markers. From its re-call of the 5' RACE reads, TCRdb lists each CDR3 protein once, without DNA. Listed are 500,000 to 700,000 distinct CDR3 sequences; approximately 3.6% falls within the top ten. The CDR3 covers 17 residues. Germline CDR1 is LGHNA and CDR2 is YSLEER. Points on this clonotype: Its antigen is undetermined.

Study results and limitations: In several donors, these clonotypes also led the CD3+CD56-NKG2C+ fraction.

The chain carries TRBV4-3 and TRBJ2-3; TCRdb picks TRBD2, but there is no DNA to check that call. Sequenced material: blood T cells: a sorted CD56 or NKG2C T cell subset, CD4+ or CD8+ T cells, or bulk PBMC T cells (not recorded which). The TCR sequence derives from a man aged 18 to 30 in good health. The CDR3 here is CASSLFYRRELTDTQYF.